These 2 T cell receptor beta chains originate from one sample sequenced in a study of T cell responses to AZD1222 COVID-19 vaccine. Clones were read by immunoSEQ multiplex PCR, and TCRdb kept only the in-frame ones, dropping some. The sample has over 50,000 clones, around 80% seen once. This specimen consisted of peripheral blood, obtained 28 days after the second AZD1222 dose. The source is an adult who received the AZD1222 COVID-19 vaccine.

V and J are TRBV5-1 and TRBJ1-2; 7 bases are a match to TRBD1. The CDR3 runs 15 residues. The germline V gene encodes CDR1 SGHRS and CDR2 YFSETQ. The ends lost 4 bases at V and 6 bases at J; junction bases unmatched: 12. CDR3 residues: CASSPTGTVPDGYTF. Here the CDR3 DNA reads TGCGCCAGCAGCCCAACCGGGACAGTTCCTGATGGCTACACCTTC.

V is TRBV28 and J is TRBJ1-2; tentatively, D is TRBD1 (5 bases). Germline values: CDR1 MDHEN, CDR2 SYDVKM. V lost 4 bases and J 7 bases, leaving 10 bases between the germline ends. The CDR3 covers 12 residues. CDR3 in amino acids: CASSSGTIGYTF. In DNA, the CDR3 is TGTGCCAGCAGTTCCGGGACGATTGGCTACACCTTC.